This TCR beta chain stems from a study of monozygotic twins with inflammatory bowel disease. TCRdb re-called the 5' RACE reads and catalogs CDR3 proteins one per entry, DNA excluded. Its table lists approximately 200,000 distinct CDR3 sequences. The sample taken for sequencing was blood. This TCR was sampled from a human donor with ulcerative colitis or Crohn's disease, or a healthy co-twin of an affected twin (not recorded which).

The CDR3 loop reads CASSLNRGRNYGYTF. The rearrangement joins TRBV6-1 to TRBJ1-2; TCRdb's assignment of TRBD1 cannot be checked, as there is no DNA. The germline V gene has CDR1 MNHNS and CDR2 SASEGT. The length of the CDR3 is 15 residues.